One and the same sample provided the 27 T cell receptor beta chains below, sequenced in a study of blood T cell repertoires in COVID-19. Repertoires were generated with immunoSEQ multiplex PCR, while TCRdb's copy carries only in-frame clones and drops some. This table holds around 60,000 clones, 75% to 95% found once. The sequenced material came from peripheral blood. These receptors came from a woman of 80 years or more with active COVID-19.

This clone has just one count. The J gene is TRBJ2-1, the V gene TRBV7-9, with D perhaps TRBD1 (6 bases). The CDR3 contains 15 residues. V lost 1 base, J lost 1 base, and 8 bases lay in between. The V gene's germline CDR1 is SEHNR and CDR2 FQNEAQ (reference sequence). In DNA, the CDR3 is TGTGCCAGCAGCTTAGAAGGGGGTTCCTACAATGAGCAGTTCTTC. It codes for CASSLEGGSYNEQFF.

This clone has only one observation. The V gene is TRBV19, the J gene TRBJ1-5; a weak D match, TRBD1 (5 bases). The CDR3 contains 15 residues. V was trimmed by 3 bases and J by 5 bases, leaving 14 bases between them. CDR1 is LNHDA, CDR2 SQIVND, per germline (reference sequence). The CDR3 spells CASSMWQSRDQPQHF. In DNA, the CDR3 is TGTGCCAGTAGTATGTGGCAGAGCAGGGATCAGCCCCAGCATTTT. Full variable domain (rest looked up from reference TRBV19 and TRBJ1-5): DGGITQSPKYLFRKEGQNVTLSCEQNLNHDAMYWYRQDPGQGLRLIYYSQIVNDFQKGDIAEGYSVSREKKESFPLTVTSAQKNPTAFYLCASSMWQSRDQPQHFGDGTRLSIL.

The chain combines TRBV28 with TRBJ1-5; D is perhaps TRBD1 (5 bases). The CDR3 is 12 residues long. Germline V gene data show CDR1 as MDHEN and CDR2 as SYDVKM. V lost 4 bases to trimming and J lost 5 bases, with 6 bases between them. The chain's CDR3 is CASSSQDQPQHF. In nucleotides, the CDR3 is TGTGCCAGCAGTTCACAGGATCAGCCCCAGCATTTT.

In DNA, the CDR3 is TGTGCCTGGGGACAGGGGAACACCGGGGAGCTGTTTTTT. Translated: CAWGQGNTGELFF. J is TRBJ2-2 and V is TRBV30; TRBD1 matches at 8 bases. Germline CDR1 reads GTSNPN; CDR2 reads SVGIG (reference sequence). V shed 5 bases, J shed 1 base, and the junction held 0 bases outside the gene matches. The CDR3 extends over 13 amino acids.

Only one count was recorded for this clone. The chain employs TRBV23-1 and TRBJ2-4; possibly TRBD2 for D (6 bases). TRBV23-1 is known as an ORF, though its function is uncertain. V shed 7 bases and J shed 6 bases, with 13 bases lying between them. This CDR3 region has 13 residues. The CDR3 reads CASTSEEGNIQYF. The CDR3 DNA is TGCGCCAGCACCTCAGAGGAGGGAAACATTCAGTACTTC.

J is TRBJ1-3 and V is TRBV7-2; 8 nucleotides align to TRBD1. This CDR3 is built from 14 residues. Trimming cost V 3 bases and J 3 bases; bases outside gene matches: 1. Per the germline V gene, CDR1 is SGHTA and CDR2 is FQGNSA. CDR3 region: CASSFTGGGNTIYF. The CDR3 DNA reads as TGTGCCAGCAGCTTTACAGGGGGTGGAAACACCATATATTTT.

The chain employs TRBV7-2 and TRBJ2-2; D possibly corresponds to TRBD2 (5 bases). The CDR3 is 12 amino acids. Germline-derived CDR1 and CDR2 are SGHTA and FQGNSA. The V and J ends lost 11 bases and 3 bases respectively, with 10 bases between them. DNA for the CDR3: TGTGCCCGCCTCGGGGACACCGGGGAGCTGTTTTTT. Protein product: CARLGDTGELFF.

The rearrangement links TRBV13 to TRBJ2-1, with TRBD2 as a possible D gene (6 bases). The CDR3 is 13 residues long. Germline V lookup: CDR1 PRHDT, CDR2 FYEKMQ (reference sequence). Trimming cost V 4 bases and J 8 bases, with 12 bases left between them. The chain's CDR3 is CASSYRESHEQFF. Here the CDR3 DNA reads TGTGCCAGCAGCTATCGGGAGTCCCATGAGCAGTTCTTC. Filled out from reference TRBV13 and TRBJ2-1, the complete variable domain reads AAGVIQSPRHLIKEKRETATLKCYPIPRHDTVYWYQQGPGQDPQFLISFYEKMQSDKGSIPDRFSAQQFSDYHSELNMSSLELGDSALYFCASSYRESHEQFFGPGTRLTVL.

V gene TRBV20-1 combines with J gene TRBJ1-4, with 8 nucleotides matching TRBD1. The CDR3 has 15 residues. CDR1 is DFQATT and CDR2 is SNEGSKA in the germline V gene (reference sequence). The junction had 10 bases not matched to a gene; V was cut back by 3 bases and J by 7 bases. The CDR3 sequence: CSASPLTGEGEKLFF. The CDR3 nucleotides read TGCAGTGCTAGTCCCTTGACAGGGGAGGGTGAAAAACTGTTTTTT.

CDR3 in DNA: TGTGCCAGCAGTTTTCCTCCAGTTTATCAGGCGGTATTAGCGGGCGCGTACCAAGAGACCCAGTACTTC. Its translation: CASSFPPVYQAVLAGAYQETQYF. The V gene is TRBV28, the J gene TRBJ2-5; 7 bases map to TRBD2. This CDR3 contains 23 residues. Trimming cost V 3 bases and J 0 bases; bases outside gene matches: 28. Germline lookup yields CDR1 MDHEN and CDR2 SYDVKM.

The CDR3 region has the DNA TGTGCCAGCAGCCACGGGCGGGGAACTGAAGCTTTCTTT. Its protein product is CASSHGRGTEAFF. The chain has TRBV11-3 and TRBJ1-1; D unresolved. This CDR3 has 13 amino acids. Trimming took off 5 bases at V and 5 bases at J, with 12 bases between the two ends. CDR1 is SGHNT, CDR2 YENEEA, per germline.

This clone was picked up a small number of times. The chain combines TRBV7-9 with TRBJ1-5; 8 nucleotides agree with TRBD1. Germline-derived CDR1 and CDR2 are SEHNR and FQNEAQ (reference sequence). V lost 1 base to trimming and J lost 4 bases; unmatched junction nucleotides: 0. This CDR3 comprises 14 residues. CDR3 amino acids: CASSLGQGNQPQHF. DNA of the CDR3: TGTGCCAGCAGCTTAGGACAGGGGAATCAGCCCCAGCATTTT.

The CDR3 region is CASSGATSGSYEQFF. Written as DNA, the CDR3 is TGCGCCAGCAGCGGGGCGACTAGCGGGAGCTATGAGCAGTTCTTC. This chain joins TRBV4-1 and TRBJ2-1, with 12 nucleotides matching TRBD2. CDR1 MGHRA and CDR2 YSYEKL come from the germline V gene. With 5 bases clipped from V and 8 bases from J, the junction kept 7 bases outside the gene matches. This CDR3 contains 15 residues.

The chain couples TRBV27 to TRBJ1-1; D gene uncertain. V lost 2 bases and J lost 0, with 7 bases in between. CDR3 length: 14 residues. Looked up from germline, CDR1 is MNHEY and CDR2 is SMNVEV (reference sequence). In DNA, the CDR3 is TGTGCCAGCAGTTTACGCGGGGTGAACACTGAAGCTTTCTTT. It encodes CASSLRGVNTEAFF.

Here the CDR3 DNA reads TGTGCCAGCAGCCCAGGGGGCACAGATACGCAGTATTTT. Its protein product is CASSPGGTDTQYF. This chain links TRBV7-9 with TRBJ2-3, with D possibly matching TRBD1 (6 bases). In germline, CDR1 is SEHNR, CDR2 FQNEAQ (reference sequence). This CDR3 is built from 13 residues. The V and J ends lost 5 bases and 1 base respectively, with 7 bases between them. Full variable domain (missing parts from reference TRBV7-9 and TRBJ2-3): DTGVSQNPRHKITKRGQNVTFRCDPISEHNRLYWYRQTLGQGPEFLTYFQNEAQLEKSRLLSDRFSAERPKGSFSTLEIQRTEQGDSAMYLCASSPGGTDTQYFGPGTRLTVL.

The chain has TRBV15 and TRBJ2-5; 7 bases match TRBD1. J lost 7 bases, V lost 0 bases, and 5 bases had no gene match. CDR3 size: 14 residues. Germline V gene lookup returns CDR1 LNHNV and CDR2 YYDKDF (reference sequence). Written as DNA, the CDR3 is TGTGCCACCAGCAGAGATACAGGGGCGGGGACCCAGTACTTC. Its translation is CATSRDTGAGTQYF.

The chain carries TRBV5-1 and TRBJ1-2, with D possibly being TRBD1 (6 bases). This CDR3 has 14 residues. CDR1 SGHRS and CDR2 YFSETQ come from the germline V gene. Trimming shortened V by 0 bases and J by 8 bases, and 14 bases separated the two germline ends. Here the CDR3 reads CASSLAGTTEGYTF. CDR3 bases: TGCGCCAGCAGCTTGGCCGGGACAACAGAAGGCTACACCTTC.

This sequence joins TRBV28 and TRBJ2-3; 9 bases align to TRBD2. J lost 7 bases, V lost 8 bases, and 7 bases had no gene match. Looked up from germline, CDR1 is MDHEN and CDR2 is SYDVKM. The CDR3 consists of 13 residues. The CDR3 DNA follows: TGTGCCAGCCTGGCGGGAGGGCGCAATACGCAGTATTTT. Protein sequence: CASLAGGRNTQYF. The entire variable domain, with the rest obtained from reference TRBV28 and TRBJ2-3, is as follows: DVKVTQSSRYLVKRTGEKVFLECVQDMDHENMFWYRQDPGLGLRLIYFSYDVKMKEKGDIPEGYSVSREKKERFSLILESASTNQTSMYLCASLAGGRNTQYFGPGTRLTVL.

The chain has TRBV5-1 and TRBJ2-1; maybe TRBD1 (5 bases). The ends were cut back, 4 bases at V and 5 bases at J, with 10 bases in the middle. CDR3 length: 13 amino acids. The V gene's germline CDR1 is SGHRS and CDR2 YFSETQ. The CDR3: CASSADSNNEQFF. DNA of the CDR3: TGCGCCAGCAGCGCTGACAGTAACAATGAGCAGTTCTTC.

The chain recombines TRBV2 with TRBJ2-2, with a possible D match to TRBD2 (5 bases). The V end was cut by 6 bases, the J end by 1 base, with 9 bases between. Germline CDR1 and CDR2: SNHLY and FYNNEI. The CDR3 totals 14 residues. This chain's CDR3 is CASSGEKNTGELFF. In nucleotides, the CDR3 is TGTGCCAGCAGCGGGGAGAAGAACACCGGGGAGCTGTTTTTT.

The V and J genes are TRBV3-1 (or the pseudogene TRBV3-2) and TRBJ2-7; 9 bases are shared with TRBD1. J lost 4 bases, V lost 4 bases, and 8 bases had no gene match. The germline CDR1 and CDR2 sequences are LGHDT and YNNKEL (reference sequence). This CDR3 contains 15 residues. The CDR3 loop reads CASSPRDRDSYEQYF. The CDR3 nucleotides are TGTGCCAGCAGCCCCCGGGACAGGGATTCATACGAGCAGTACTTC.

The V gene is TRBV5-1, the J gene TRBJ2-3, with D tentatively TRBD2 (5 bases). The V end was cut by 0 bases, the J end by 2 bases, with 10 bases between. This CDR3 has 15 residues. Looked up from germline, CDR1 is SGHRS and CDR2 is YFSETQ. The CDR3 DNA follows: TGCGCCAGCAGCTTGGACGGGGATTACACAGATACGCAGTATTTT. It specifies CASSLDGDYTDTQYF.

V usage is TRBV7-2 and J usage is TRBJ1-5; maybe TRBD1 (6 bases). This CDR3 spans 14 amino acids. The V gene's germline CDR1 is SGHTA and CDR2 FQGNSA. The V gene lost 2 bases and the J gene lost 4 bases, with 9 bases spanning the gap. The CDR3 DNA is TGTGCCAGCAGCTTAAGCGACAGGAATCAGCCCCAGCATTTT. This gives the protein CASSLSDRNQPQHF.

This clone is a singleton in its sample. The chain joins TRBV28 to TRBJ2-7; D is possibly TRBD2 (6 bases). V lost 3 bases to trimming and J lost 1 base, with 16 bases between them. This CDR3 contains 16 residues. Germline V gives CDR1 MDHEN, CDR2 SYDVKM. The CDR3 DNA reads TGTGCCAGCAGTTTGGAAGGAGGGAGTGAGTCCTACGAGCAGTACTTC. Protein: CASSLEGGSESYEQYF.

The chain carries TRBV4-1 and TRBJ2-6, with 14 nucleotides matching TRBD2. The V segment lost 2 bases and the J segment 0 bases; nucleotides outside the gene matches: 9. Per the germline V gene, CDR1 is MGHRA and CDR2 is YSYEKL. CDR3 length: 21 residues. The CDR3 loop reads CASSQPPGLAGDLSGANVLTF. In DNA, the CDR3 is TGCGCCAGCAGCCAACCCCCGGGACTAGCGGGGGATCTCTCTGGGGCCAACGTCCTGACTTTC.

This chain joins TRBV2 and TRBJ1-4; no clear D. This CDR3 has 15 amino acids. Trimming shortened V by 7 bases and J by 8 bases, and 20 bases separated the two germline ends. Looked up from germline, CDR1 is SNHLY and CDR2 is FYNNEI. The CDR3 nucleotides read TGTGCCAGCATTCACGACATCTTCCTTCGGGAAAAACTGTTTTTT. It encodes CASIHDIFLREKLFF. The full variable domain, its missing parts supplied by reference TRBV2 and TRBJ1-4, is EPEVTQTPSHQVTQMGQEVILRCVPISNHLYFYWYRQILGQKVEFLVSFYNNEISEKSEIFDDQFSVERPDGSNFTLKIRSTKLEDSAMYFCASIHDIFLREKLFFGSGTQLSVL.

This chain connects TRBV24-1 to TRBJ2-1; D is undetermined. Germline CDR1 and CDR2: KGHDR and SFDVKD. The CDR3 extends over 13 amino acids. Trimming left V 4 bases short and J 9 bases short, with 12 bases between. The CDR3, as DNA: TGTGCCACCAGTGAGGGCTCGGCGCGTGAGCAGTTCTTC. Its translation: CATSEGSAREQFF.